The 21 T cell receptor beta chains presented below share a single source sample, sequenced in a study of CD8 T cells in ankylosing spondylitis. Study-wide findings and caveats: Ankylosing spondylitis blood seemed to carry a telltale TCR beta motif made of under 10 highly homologous variants.

In TCRdb, the 5' RACE reads were re-called with MiXCR into one record per CDR3 protein. Of about 800,000 distinct CDR3 sequences in the sample, 12% were seen once. No antigen has been assigned to these receptors. Material for sequencing was blood, either unsorted or a sorted T cell fraction (not recorded which). Receptors were obtained from a male donor with ankylosing spondylitis.

This clonotype was seen many times. The chain carries TRBV29-1 and TRBJ2-7; D call uncertain. Looked up from germline, CDR1 is SQVTM and CDR2 is ANQGSEA. Trimming shortened V by 2 bases and J by 2 bases, and 10 bases separated the two germline ends. The CDR3 consists of 13 residues. This chain's CDR3 is CSVELQRTYEQYF. The CDR3 coding sequence is TGCAGCGTTGAATTGCAGAGAACCTACGAGCAGTACTTC.

The table lists this clonotype with many counts. This rearrangement joins TRBV20-1 to TRBJ2-1, with TRBD2 matching over 10 bases. The V gene end was trimmed by 2 bases and the J gene end by 6 bases; junction bases not matched to a gene: 10. CDR3 length equals 16 residues. CDR1 and CDR2 (germline): DFQATT, SNEGSKA (reference sequence). Here the CDR3 DNA reads TGCAGTGCTAGACGGCTAGCGGGAGCTTGGGGCAATGAGCAGTTCTTC. Protein product: CSARRLAGAWGNEQFF.

This clonotype was picked up a small number of times. The genes are TRBV28 and TRBJ1-4; no reliable D call. Germline assignment: CDR1 MDHEN and CDR2 SYDVKM. Between the trimmed V and J ends, which lost 6 bases and 2 bases, there was a span of 10 bases. The CDR3 runs to 14 residues. The CDR3 nucleotides read TGTGCCAGCAGGGGTGGGTCCACTAATGAAAAACTGTTTTTT. Its translation: CASRGGSTNEKLFF.

This chain uses TRBV15 with TRBJ1-1, with 9 bases matching TRBD1. Trimming cost V 5 bases and J 7 bases; bases outside gene matches: 11. The germline CDR1 and CDR2 sequences are LNHNV and YYDKDF (reference sequence). The CDR3 has 15 residues. In nucleotides, the CDR3 is TGTGCCACCAGCGGAAAAAACAGGGGGCAAGGTGAAGCTTTCTTT. Translating it yields CATSGKNRGQGEAFF.

The CDR3: CASSNTVHNQETQYF. The CDR3 coding sequence is TGTGCCAGCAGCAACACCGTCCATAATCAAGAGACCCAGTACTTC. The chain couples TRBV11-2 to TRBJ2-5; D remains ambiguous. Between the trimmed V and J ends, which lost 5 bases and 2 bases, there was a span of 15 bases. Germline-derived CDR1 and CDR2 are SGHAT and FQNNGV. The CDR3 runs to 15 residues.

The J gene is TRBJ2-1, the V gene TRBV20-1; D is possibly TRBD2 (5 bases). Germline V gives CDR1 DFQATT, CDR2 SNEGSKA (reference sequence). V lost 0 bases, J lost 2 bases, and 11 bases lay in between. This CDR3 has 15 amino acids. CDR3: CSARDRLAPYNEQFF. As DNA, the CDR3 is TGCAGTGCTAGAGATCGTCTAGCCCCCTACAATGAGCAGTTCTTC.

This clonotype was detected only a few times. V and J are TRBV27 and TRBJ2-1; 10 bases match TRBD2. CDR3 size: 20 residues. The V and J ends lost 0 bases and 0 bases, in that order; junction bases with no gene match: 11. The germline V gene encodes CDR1 MNHEY and CDR2 SMNVEV (reference sequence). The CDR3 nucleotides are TGTGCCAGCAGTTTATCGATAGGACTAGCGGTATTATACTCCTACAATGAGCAGTTCTTC. Translation gives CASSLSIGLAVLYSYNEQFF.

The V and J genes are TRBV7-3 and TRBJ1-2; D call uncertain. The ends were cut back, 5 bases at V and 9 bases at J, with 22 bases in the middle. CDR1 and CDR2 from the germline V gene are SGHTA and FQGTGA. The CDR3 totals 15 residues. CDR3 protein: CASSTRRDSYGSYTF. For the CDR3, the DNA is TGTGCCAGCAGCACGCGGAGAGACTCCTATGGAAGCTACACCTTC.

This clonotype has just a few counts. The J gene is TRBJ2-1, the V gene TRBV11-2; 7 bases fit TRBD1. Germline CDR1 reads SGHAT; CDR2 reads FQNNGV. The CDR3 has 17 amino acids. V was pared by 4 bases and J by 4 bases, with 13 bases of the junction left unmatched. Written as DNA, the CDR3 is TGTGCCAGCAGCTCGGCCCGGGACAGCCATCGATACAATGAGCAGTTCTTC. It translates to CASSSARDSHRYNEQFF.

The rearrangement links TRBV20-1 to TRBJ2-1; 7 bases line up with TRBD2. The germline CDR1 and CDR2 sequences are DFQATT and SNEGSKA (reference sequence). The CDR3 totals 15 residues. CDR3 bases: TGCAGCCATTTGAGGGCTGCTAGCGGACACAATGAGCAGTTCTTC. Protein: CSHLRAASGHNEQFF.

There are many counts of this clonotype. J is TRBJ2-1 and V is TRBV3-1; no clear D gene. The CDR3 length is 11 residues. Trimming pared 1 base from V and 7 bases from J, leaving 2 bases between. CDR1 is LGHDT and CDR2 is YNNKEL in the germline V gene (reference sequence). CDR3 nucleotide sequence: TGTGCCAGCAGCCAAGCAAATGAGCAGTTCTTC. The encoded protein is CASSQANEQFF.

This clonotype occurred a few times. This chain links TRBV28 with TRBJ2-4; 7 bases line up with TRBD2. The germline CDR1 and CDR2 sequences are MDHEN and SYDVKM. This CDR3 region has 14 residues. V lost 5 bases, J lost 1 base, and 2 bases stayed unmatched. In DNA, the CDR3 is TGTGCCAGCAGTGACGGGGGGGCCAAAAACATTCAGTACTTC. It yields the protein CASSDGGAKNIQYF.

This clonotype came up a few times. The chain has TRBV12-3 or TRBV12-4 and TRBJ2-2, with TRBD1 matching 7 bases. The CDR3 loop spans 15 amino acids. V shed 4 bases, J shed 3 bases, and the junction held 5 bases outside the gene matches. The CDR3, as DNA: TGTGCCAGCAGTTCCCGGGACAGCTACACCGGGGAGCTGTTTTTT. This gives the protein CASSSRDSYTGELFF.

This clonotype has more than one count but fewer than ten. The chain carries TRBV7-3 and TRBJ2-2, with 9 bases lining up with TRBD1. V gave up 5 bases and J gave up 4 bases; unmatched junction bases: 5. Germline V gene sequence: CDR1 SGHTA, CDR2 FQGTGA. The CDR3 runs to 15 residues. The CDR3 spells CASSRTGESTGELFF. CDR3 DNA sequence: TGTGCCAGCAGCAGGACAGGGGAGAGCACCGGGGAGCTGTTTTTT.

V and J are TRBV20-1 and TRBJ2-7; 10 bases map to TRBD1. The V segment lost 4 bases and the J segment 7 bases; nucleotides outside the gene matches: 13. CDR1 is DFQATT and CDR2 is SNEGSKA in the germline V gene (reference sequence). The CDR3 length is 15 residues. The CDR3 protein is CSATSDRGLWREQYF. In nucleotides, the CDR3 is TGCAGTGCTACCTCAGACAGGGGGCTATGGAGAGAGCAGTACTTC.

This clonotype was detected a few times. This chain joins TRBV7-9 and TRBJ2-1; D is perhaps TRBD2 (5 bases). V lost 3 bases and J lost 4, with 16 bases in between. Per the germline V gene, CDR1 is SEHNR and CDR2 is FQNEAQ (reference sequence). This CDR3 is built from 16 residues. The CDR3 DNA reads as TGTGCCAGCAGCTTTCTTGGACTCCAAATTTACAATGAGCAGTTCTTC. It is translated as CASSFLGLQIYNEQFF.

There are many counts of this clonotype. The V and J genes are TRBV12-3 or TRBV12-4 and TRBJ2-1, with 7 bases matching TRBD2. CDR3 size: 16 residues. With V trimmed by 7 bases and J by 6 bases, 15 bases remained unmatched. The CDR3 region has the DNA TGTGCCAGCACCCCTTCAAGCGGGGCGAGTATCAATGAGCAGTTCTTC. Translated: CASTPSSGASINEQFF.

The chain is built from TRBV27 and TRBJ2-7; the match to TRBD1 covers 8 bases. The germline gives CDR1 MNHEY, CDR2 SMNVEV (reference sequence). J gave up 6 bases and V 3 bases, and 7 bases lay outside the gene matches. The CDR3 runs to 14 residues. In nucleotides, the CDR3 is TGTGCCAGCAGTTTCGACAGGGGCCTACGCGAGCAGTACTTC. This sequence encodes CASSFDRGLREQYF.

In this sample, this clonotype turned up a few times. This chain connects TRBV20-1 to TRBJ2-3; 9 bases are shared with TRBD2. V shed 5 bases and J 4 bases; nucleotides not matched to a gene: 7. The CDR3 covers 14 residues. The germline V gene has CDR1 DFQATT and CDR2 SNEGSKA (reference sequence). CDR3 sequence (DNA): TGCAGTGCTGCCGGGGAGCGGGGGGCAGATACGCAGTATTTT. Protein product: CSAAGERGADTQYF.

This clonotype was seen a few times. This chain uses TRBV7-3 with TRBJ1-1; D call uncertain. Germline V gene sequence: CDR1 SGHTA, CDR2 FQGTGA. The CDR3 extends over 15 amino acids. Trimming took off 6 bases at V and 1 base at J, with 15 bases between the two ends. CDR3 bases: TGTGCCAGCAGACGTACGGCCACCGGGAACACTGAAGCTTTCTTT. As protein: CASRRTATGNTEAFF.

The CDR3 sequence: CAIRAGTAWETQYF. The CDR3 DNA is TGTGCCATCAGGGCCGGGACCGCCTGGGAGACCCAGTACTTC. V is TRBV10-3 and J is TRBJ2-5; either TRBD1 or TRBD2 may fit D (5 bases each). The germline gives CDR1 ENHRY, CDR2 SYGVKD. V was trimmed by 6 bases and J by 5 bases, leaving 16 bases between them. CDR3 length equals 14 residues.